The present TCR beta chain was sequenced within a study of blood T cell repertoires in COVID-19. Per the germline V gene, CDR1 is SGHRS and CDR2 is YFSETQ. V lost 0 bases to trimming and J lost 7 bases; unmatched junction nucleotides: 7. The length of the CDR3 is 15 residues. Method: immunoSEQ multiplex PCR; TCRdb's copy keeps in-frame clones and lacks some. The sample comprises 150,000 to 200,000 clones, over 75% of which are singletons, and roughly 8.9% rests with the top ten. This sequence was found in a woman aged 18 to 35 who had recovered from COVID-19. The rearrangement links TRBV5-1 to TRBJ2-3; 8 positions agree with TRBD2. Source material: PBMCs or T cells enriched from blood (not recorded which). CDR3 DNA sequence: TGCGCCAGCAGCTTGGAGGCGGGGGGCCTAAATACGCAGTATTTT. Its protein product is CASSLEAGGLNTQYF.